One sample yielded the 25 T cell receptor beta chains listed below, sequenced in a study of blood T cell repertoires in COVID-19. Sequenced by immunoSEQ multiplex PCR; TCRdb stores in-frame clones only, minus some. Among 300,000 to 400,000 clones listed, around 87% were seen once. The specimen was peripheral blood. These receptors came from a woman in her 50s with active or convalescent COVID-19.

The chain carries TRBV6-6 and TRBJ2-2; 7 bases agree with TRBD1. Germline loops: CDR1 MNHNY, CDR2 SVGAGI (reference sequence). The V gene end was trimmed by 10 bases and the J gene end by 3 bases; junction bases not matched to a gene: 8. The CDR3 totals 14 residues. The CDR3 DNA reads as TGTGCCACTGACAGGGAACTGCACACCGGGGAGCTGTTTTTT. Translated: CATDRELHTGELFF.

This chain's CDR3 is CASSSRVSYTF. In DNA, the CDR3 is TGTGCCAGCAGTTCGAGGGTTAGCTACACCTTC. The chain carries TRBV12-3 or TRBV12-4 and TRBJ1-2, with D unclear. Trimming pared 4 bases from V and 9 bases from J, leaving 9 bases between. CDR3 length equals 11 residues.

In DNA form, the CDR3 reads TGTGCCAGCAGCGCCTCTAGCGGGGGCGCCAAAAACATTCAGTACTTC. It encodes CASSASSGGAKNIQYF. V and J are TRBV7-2 and TRBJ2-4; 10 bases are shared with TRBD2. The V gene's germline CDR1 is SGHTA and CDR2 FQGNSA. V gave up 5 bases and J gave up 1 base; unmatched junction bases: 5. The CDR3 consists of 16 residues. Full variable domain (outside the CDR3, taken from reference TRBV7-2 and TRBJ2-4): GAGVSQSPSNKVTEKGKDVELRCDPISGHTALYWYRQSLGQGLEFLIYFQGNSAPDKSGLPSDRFSAERTGGSVSTLTIQRTQQEDSAVYLCASSASSGGAKNIQYFGAGTRLSVL.

The CDR3 DNA follows: TGCGCCAGCAGTCAACTGAGCCGCGGGACAGGGTCCTTGGTAGCTGAAGCTTTCTTT. This codes for CASSQLSRGTGSLVAEAFF. The genes are TRBV23-1 and TRBJ1-1, with TRBD1 identical over 9 bases. TRBV23-1 is flagged as an ORF with uncertain function. Trimming cost V 2 bases and J 6 bases; bases outside gene matches: 19. CDR3 size: 19 residues.

The chain is built from TRBV2 and TRBJ1-5; the match to TRBD1 covers 8 bases. The J segment lost 7 bases and the V segment lost 6 bases, leaving 11 bases of the junction unmatched. This CDR3 spans 15 amino acids. Germline lookup yields CDR1 SNHLY and CDR2 FYNNEI. The CDR3 region has the DNA TGTGCCAGCAGAGCTACAGGGACAGGAAAACAGCCCCAGCATTTT. As protein: CASRATGTGKQPQHF.

The chain links TRBV14 to TRBJ2-5, with D perhaps TRBD1 (6 bases). V lost 0 bases, J lost 4 bases, and 15 bases lay in between. The CDR3 totals 16 residues. The germline V gene encodes CDR1 SGHDN and CDR2 FVKESK. For the CDR3, the DNA is TGTGCCAGCAGCCAAGAGGGTAACAGGGCGAGAGAGACCCAGTACTTC. Translating it yields CASSQEGNRARETQYF. The variable domain in full, with the rest retrieved from reference TRBV14 and TRBJ2-5, is EAGVTQFPSHSVIEKGQTVTLRCDPISGHDNLYWYRRVMGKEIKFLLHFVKESKQDESGMPNNRFLAERTGGTYSTLKVQPAELEDSGVYFCASSQEGNRARETQYFGPGTRLLVL.

The V and J genes are TRBV7-9 and TRBJ2-1; 8 bases are a match to TRBD2. Per the germline V gene, CDR1 is SEHNR and CDR2 is FQNEAQ (reference sequence). V dropped 4 bases and J dropped 8; count of bases not matched to a gene: 10. The CDR3 is made up of 15 amino acids. CDR3 sequence (DNA): TGTGCCAGCAGCTCCTATAGCGGGAACGTCGATGAGCAGTTCTTC. Its protein is CASSSYSGNVDEQFF. Looking up the rest from reference TRBV7-9 and TRBJ2-1 gives the full variable domain: DTGVSQNPRHKITKRGQNVTFRCDPISEHNRLYWYRQTLGQGPEFLTYFQNEAQLEKSRLLSDRFSAERPKGSFSTLEIQRTEQGDSAMYLCASSSYSGNVDEQFFGPGTRLTVL.

The genes are TRBV3-1 (or the pseudogene TRBV3-2) and TRBJ1-2; 9 nucleotides align to TRBD1. The CDR3 loop spans 16 amino acids. Trimming took 0 bases from V and 1 from J; bases not matched to a gene: 3. CDR1 and CDR2 (germline): LGHDT, YNNKEL (reference sequence). The CDR3 bases are TGTGCCAGCAGCCAAGAGGACAGGGGTTTTAACTATGGCTACACCTTC. This translates into CASSQEDRGFNYGYTF.

V usage is TRBV5-1 and J usage is TRBJ2-1, with TRBD1 as a possible D gene (6 bases). Trimming removed 1 base from V and 8 bases from J, with 25 bases in between. There are 18 residues in the CDR3. Germline values: CDR1 SGHRS, CDR2 YFSETQ. CDR3 loop: CASSLYGRGGSGVDEQFF. For the CDR3, the DNA is TGCGCCAGCAGCTTGTACGGCAGGGGCGGTTCGGGTGTCGATGAGCAGTTCTTC.

The genes are TRBV10-3 and TRBJ1-6; D might be TRBD1 (5 bases). Germline V gene lookup returns CDR1 ENHRY and CDR2 SYGVKD. Trimming shortened V by 10 bases and J by 7 bases, and 17 bases separated the two germline ends. This CDR3 has 14 residues. The chain's CDR3 is CATTPGGGNSPLHF. CDR3 bases: TGTGCCACCACCCCGGGGGGGGGAAATTCACCCCTCCACTTT.

This sequence joins TRBV24-1 and TRBJ1-1; possibly TRBD1 for D (6 bases). This CDR3 comprises 13 residues. With 4 bases removed from V and 1 base from J, the gap between germline ends came to 6 bases. From germline, CDR1 is KGHDR and CDR2 SFDVKD. CDR3 DNA: TGTGCCACCAGTGACAGGGGGAACACTGAAGCTTTCTTT. It yields the protein CATSDRGNTEAFF.

The rearrangement joins TRBV6-1 to TRBJ2-3, with D possibly matching TRBD1 (6 bases). The CDR3 is 16 amino acids. V dropped 3 bases and J dropped 0 bases, with 13 bases sitting between them. Germline loops: CDR1 MNHNS, CDR2 SASEGT. The CDR3 coding sequence is TGTGCCAGCAGTGACGGACAGAGGTCTAGCACAGATACGCAGTATTTT. Residues: CASSDGQRSSTDTQYF.

This clone was seen once. This chain joins TRBV9 and TRBJ2-3; 9 bases match TRBD2. V lost 3 bases and J lost 8; bases outside the gene matches: 22. CDR1 and CDR2 from the germline V gene are SGDLS and YYNGEE. The CDR3 has 19 residues. The CDR3 protein is CASSASSTSGPEEVVTQYF. DNA for the CDR3: TGTGCCAGCAGCGCCTCTTCGACTAGCGGCCCCGAAGAAGTAGTTACGCAGTATTTT.

The V call is TRBV6-6, the J call TRBJ1-5; D uncertain. CDR3 length: 13 residues. V shed 2 bases and J shed 7 bases, with 9 bases lying between them. Germline-derived CDR1 and CDR2 are MNHNY and SVGAGI (reference sequence). For the CDR3, the DNA is TGTGCCAGCAGTTACACGGGAGGCCAGCCCCAGCATTTT. This sequence encodes CASSYTGGQPQHF.

V and J are TRBV9 and TRBJ1-1; tentatively, D is TRBD1 (6 bases). The CDR3 covers 14 residues. Trimming shortened V by 3 bases and J by 4 bases, and 13 bases separated the two germline ends. Germline CDR1 reads SGDLS; CDR2 reads YYNGEE. The chain's CDR3 is CASSAAGDGTEAFF. CDR3 in DNA: TGTGCCAGCAGCGCGGCAGGGGATGGCACTGAAGCTTTCTTT.

This chain uses TRBV19 with TRBJ1-2; D might be TRBD1 (5 bases). The CDR3 sequence is 12 residues long. Per the germline V gene, CDR1 is LNHDA and CDR2 is SQIVND (reference sequence). Deletions cut 9 bases from V and 3 bases from J, with 11 bases between. CDR3 nucleotides: TGTGCCAGAAGGGGAAACCACTATGGCTACACCTTC. It encodes CARRGNHYGYTF.

The rearrangement links TRBV12-5 to TRBJ2-7, with D tentatively TRBD1 (6 bases). Germline-derived CDR1 and CDR2 are LGHNT and FRNRAP. Trimming cost V 1 base and J 0 bases, with 10 bases left between them. This CDR3 is built from 15 residues. The CDR3 region is CASGLGTVNSYEQYF. For the CDR3, the DNA is TGTGCTAGTGGTTTGGGGACAGTCAACTCCTACGAGCAGTACTTC. Together with reference TRBV12-5 and TRBJ2-7, the CDR3 gives the full variable domain: DARVTQTPRHKVTEMGQEVTMRCQPILGHNTVFWYRQTMMQGLELLAYFRNRAPLDDSGMPKDRFSAEMPDATLATLKIQPSEPRDSAVYFCASGLGTVNSYEQYFGPGTRLTVT.

This clone was detected once. The genes are TRBV28 and TRBJ2-1; 10 bases fit TRBD1. Trimming cost V 7 bases and J 9 bases; bases outside gene matches: 3. The CDR3 is made up of 12 amino acids. Germline CDR1 and CDR2: MDHEN and SYDVKM. The CDR3 loop reads CASTDRGREQFF. The CDR3 nucleotides are TGTGCCAGCACCGACAGGGGGCGTGAGCAGTTCTTC.

In its sample, this clone was seen once. This sequence joins TRBV7-3 and TRBJ2-1, with TRBD2 matching over 7 bases. The germline V gene encodes CDR1 SGHTA and CDR2 FQGTGA. Trimming took 2 bases from V and 4 from J; bases not matched to a gene: 2. This CDR3 has 14 amino acids. In DNA, the CDR3 is TGTGCCAGCAGCTTAGCGGGGGTATACAATGAGCAGTTCTTC. Translation gives CASSLAGVYNEQFF.

The chain employs TRBV5-4 and TRBJ2-1; 8 nucleotides align to TRBD2. This CDR3 contains 15 residues. The J segment lost 5 bases and the V segment lost 1 base, leaving 5 bases of the junction unmatched. CDR1 SGHNT and CDR2 YYREEE come from the germline V gene (reference sequence). This CDR3 reads CASSLREGGNNEQFF. As DNA, the CDR3 is TGTGCCAGCAGCTTGCGGGAGGGGGGAAACAATGAGCAGTTCTTC. The full variable domain, its missing parts supplied by reference TRBV5-4 and TRBJ2-1, is ETGVTQSPTHLIKTRGQQVTLRCSSQSGHNTVSWYQQALGQGPQFIFQYYREEENGRGNFPPRFSGLQFPNYSSELNVNALELDDSALYLCASSLREGGNNEQFFGPGTRLTVL.

A single count supports this clone. The V call is TRBV19, the J call TRBJ2-5, with D tentatively TRBD1 (6 bases). V lost 5 bases, J lost 5 bases, and 9 bases lay in between. Germline assignment: CDR1 LNHDA and CDR2 SQIVND (reference sequence). The length of the CDR3 is 12 residues. DNA for the CDR3: TGTGCCAGTAGTCAAAGGGGGGAGACCCAGTACTTC. Protein product: CASSQRGETQYF.

The chain recombines TRBV4-1 with TRBJ1-5; D perhaps matches TRBD1 (5 bases). With 1 base removed from V and 6 bases from J, the gap between germline ends came to 13 bases. There are 15 residues in the CDR3. From germline, CDR1 is MGHRA and CDR2 YSYEKL. This CDR3 is CASSQAGRELQPQHF. The CDR3 DNA follows: TGCGCCAGCAGCCAAGCGGGCAGGGAACTTCAGCCCCAGCATTTT.

The chain uses TRBV28 and TRBJ2-7; 10 nucleotides line up with TRBD2. The trim removed 2 bases at V and 0 bases at J, leaving 4 bases unmatched. CDR3 length equals 16 residues. Germline V gene lookup returns CDR1 MDHEN and CDR2 SYDVKM. CDR3 loop: CASSLTASGSSYEQYF. In DNA form, the CDR3 reads TGTGCCAGCAGTTTAACAGCTAGCGGGAGCTCCTACGAGCAGTACTTC. Full variable domain (outside the CDR3, taken from reference TRBV28 and TRBJ2-7): DVKVTQSSRYLVKRTGEKVFLECVQDMDHENMFWYRQDPGLGLRLIYFSYDVKMKEKGDIPEGYSVSREKKERFSLILESASTNQTSMYLCASSLTASGSSYEQYFGPGTRLTVT.

This clone was found once. J is TRBJ1-3 and V is TRBV6-5; maybe TRBD1 (5 bases). CDR1 MNHEY and CDR2 SVGAGI come from the germline V gene. V lost 5 bases to trimming and J lost 4 bases, with 9 bases between them. The CDR3 has 13 residues. The CDR3 DNA is TGTGCCAGCAGTCCAGGGTTCGGAAACACCATATATTTT. It translates to CASSPGFGNTIYF.

The CDR3 sequence is CASSQEGGYTLHF. The CDR3 DNA sequence: TGCGCCAGCAGCCAAGAAGGGGGCTACACCCTCCACTTT. The gene calls are TRBV4-1 and TRBJ1-6, with 7 bases that match TRBD1. Germline lookup yields CDR1 MGHRA and CDR2 YSYEKL. The junction had 4 bases not matched to a gene; V was cut back by 0 bases and J by 14 bases. The CDR3 spans 13 residues.